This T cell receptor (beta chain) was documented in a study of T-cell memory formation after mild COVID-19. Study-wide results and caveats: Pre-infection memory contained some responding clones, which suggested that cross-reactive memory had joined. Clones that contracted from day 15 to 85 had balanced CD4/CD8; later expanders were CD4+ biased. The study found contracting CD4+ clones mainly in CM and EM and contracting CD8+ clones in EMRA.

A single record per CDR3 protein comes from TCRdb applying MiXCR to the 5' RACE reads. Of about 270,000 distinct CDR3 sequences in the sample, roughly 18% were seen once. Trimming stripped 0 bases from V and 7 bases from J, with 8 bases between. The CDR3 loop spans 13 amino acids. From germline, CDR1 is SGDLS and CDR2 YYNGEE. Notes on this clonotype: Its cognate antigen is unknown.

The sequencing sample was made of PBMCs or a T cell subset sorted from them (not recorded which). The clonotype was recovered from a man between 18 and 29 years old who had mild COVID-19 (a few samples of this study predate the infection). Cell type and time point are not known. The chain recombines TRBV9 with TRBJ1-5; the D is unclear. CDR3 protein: CASSVGPGQPQHF. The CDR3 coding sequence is TGTGCCAGCAGCGTAGGTCCTGGCCAGCCCCAGCATTTT.